One and the same sample provided the 15 T cell receptor beta chains below, sequenced in a study of shared clonotypes between healthy human individuals. The data were produced by immunoSEQ multiplex PCR, yet TCRdb's version contains in-frame clones alone and is incomplete. The profile covers 2,500,000 or so clones, with roughly 93% appearing a single time and approximately 0.36% taken by the ten largest. The sequenced sample was naive CD4+ T cells from PBMCs. Subset in this sample: CD45RA+ positively selected. The receptors come from a young man in good health. Some clones in this sample may be carry-over from other donors' samples.

The chain employs TRBV6-6 and TRBJ2-3, with D possibly being TRBD2 (6 bases). V dropped 8 bases and J dropped 4 bases, with 19 bases sitting between them. Germline V gene data show CDR1 as MNHNY and CDR2 as SVGAGI (reference sequence). The CDR3 runs 15 residues. The CDR3 coding sequence is TGTGCCAGCCGATACGCGGGGCGGGAAGCAGATACGCAGTATTTT. It codes for CASRYAGREADTQYF.

This clone came up a few times. The chain employs TRBV20-1 and TRBJ1-1; D is undetermined. In germline, CDR1 is DFQATT, CDR2 SNEGSKA (reference sequence). The germline V and J ends were trimmed by 7 bases and 1 base, with 7 bases remaining between them. The CDR3 consists of 11 residues. CDR3 sequence (DNA): TGCAGTGGAGAAAAGAACACTGAAGCTTTCTTT. Translated: CSGEKNTEAFF.

The chain has TRBV10-2 and TRBJ2-7, with D maybe TRBD2 (5 bases). The germline V gene encodes CDR1 WSHSY and CDR2 SAAADI. V shed 3 bases and J shed 5 bases, with 17 bases lying between them. CDR3 length: 15 amino acids. The chain's CDR3 is CASSDIALIPHEQYF. DNA of the CDR3: TGCGCCAGCAGTGATATAGCGCTTATCCCTCACGAGCAGTACTTC.

This clone was recorded once. V usage is TRBV7-3 and J usage is TRBJ1-1; tentative D call: TRBD1 (5 bases). The CDR3 has 13 amino acids. V dropped 1 base and J dropped 5 bases, with 8 bases sitting between them. Germline loops: CDR1 SGHTA, CDR2 FQGTGA. CDR3 in DNA: TGTGCCAGCAGCTTAATGGACACAACTGAAGCTTTCTTT. Translating it yields CASSLMDTTEAFF.

The chain joins TRBV7-2 to TRBJ2-1; 12 bases fit TRBD2. V lost 5 bases, J lost 4 bases, and 3 bases stayed unmatched. Germline V gives CDR1 SGHTA, CDR2 FQGNSA. The length of the CDR3 is 15 residues. Here the CDR3 DNA reads TGTGCCAGCAGCAAGACTAGCGGGAGATACAATGAGCAGTTCTTC. Its protein is CASSKTSGRYNEQFF.

V gene TRBV7-9 combines with J gene TRBJ2-7; 7 bases agree with TRBD2. Losses at the gene ends were 6 bases for V and 6 bases for J; bases not matched to a gene: 17. CDR1 SEHNR and CDR2 FQNEAQ come from the germline V gene (reference sequence). The CDR3 covers 16 residues. The CDR3 DNA reads TGTGCCAGCAGATCAAAGCGGGATGGCGCCTTGGGCGAGCAGTACTTC. Protein: CASRSKRDGALGEQYF.

The V call is TRBV28, the J call TRBJ2-7; 7 nucleotides match TRBD2. This CDR3 has 13 amino acids. V was pared by 7 bases and J by 5 bases, with 8 bases of the junction left unmatched. CDR1 MDHEN and CDR2 SYDVKM come from the germline V gene. Here the CDR3 reads CASKEGGINEQYF. The DNA for the CDR3 is TGTGCCAGCAAGGAGGGAGGGATTAACGAGCAGTACTTC. Full variable domain (remainder filled in from reference TRBV28 and TRBJ2-7): DVKVTQSSRYLVKRTGEKVFLECVQDMDHENMFWYRQDPGLGLRLIYFSYDVKMKEKGDIPEGYSVSREKKERFSLILESASTNQTSMYLCASKEGGINEQYFGPGTRLTVT.

Concerning this clone: In the same sample, other DNA sequences code for this CDR3. The J gene is TRBJ2-1, the V gene TRBV25-1; 13 bases line up with TRBD2. Germline lookup yields CDR1 MGHDK and CDR2 SYGVNS. This CDR3 has 14 residues. The V and J ends lost 9 bases and 6 bases, in that order; junction bases with no gene match: 5. In DNA form, the CDR3 reads TGTGCCAGTAGACTAGCGGGAGGTCCCAATGAGCAGTTCTTC. Translated: CASRLAGGPNEQFF.

V and J are TRBV28 and TRBJ2-7; TRBD2 aligns across 16 bases. The germline V gene encodes CDR1 MDHEN and CDR2 SYDVKM. V trimming: 3 bases; J trimming: 3 bases; junction bases outside the gene matches: 2. This CDR3 spans 16 amino acids. CDR3 loop: CASSLGLAGGDYEQYF. CDR3 nucleotides: TGTGCCAGCAGTTTGGGACTAGCGGGAGGGGACTACGAGCAGTACTTC.

The J gene is TRBJ2-7, the V gene TRBV27; 10 nucleotides agree with TRBD1. The ends lost 0 bases at V and 8 bases at J; junction bases unmatched: 7. CDR3 length: 15 residues. CDR1 is MNHEY, CDR2 SMNVEV, per germline (reference sequence). CDR3 in amino acids: CASSLSGTGARKQYF. The CDR3 DNA sequence: TGTGCCAGCAGTTTATCTGGGACAGGGGCCCGTAAGCAGTACTTC.

This chain connects TRBV28 to TRBJ2-7, with D perhaps given as TRBD1 or TRBD2 (5 bases each). Trimming cost V 6 bases and J 7 bases, with 22 bases left between them. Looked up from germline, CDR1 is MDHEN and CDR2 is SYDVKM. There are 15 residues in the CDR3. CDR3: CASSPTRRVGEEQYF. DNA for the CDR3: TGTGCCAGCAGCCCTACCAGGCGGGTAGGGGAAGAGCAGTACTTC. The full variable domain, in which reference TRBV28 and TRBJ2-7 provide the parts outside the CDR3, is DVKVTQSSRYLVKRTGEKVFLECVQDMDHENMFWYRQDPGLGLRLIYFSYDVKMKEKGDIPEGYSVSREKKERFSLILESASTNQTSMYLCASSPTRRVGEEQYFGPGTRLTVT.

The CDR3 nucleotides read TGTGCCAGCAGTTTAACCCGCCGACAGGCCTACACTGAAGCTTTCTTT. Its translation: CASSLTRRQAYTEAFF. The J gene is TRBJ1-1, the V gene TRBV28, with D possibly matching TRBD1 (6 bases). V lost 2 bases and J lost 3, with 16 bases in between. The CDR3 has 16 residues. CDR1 MDHEN and CDR2 SYDVKM come from the germline V gene.

J is TRBJ2-7 and V is TRBV7-2, with 11 bases fitting TRBD1. Germline V gene lookup returns CDR1 SGHTA and CDR2 FQGNSA. With V trimmed by 4 bases and J by 3 bases, 5 bases remained unmatched. This CDR3 is built from 15 residues. The CDR3 spells CASSSRDRGIYEQYF. The CDR3 DNA follows: TGTGCCAGCAGCTCCAGGGACAGGGGGATCTACGAGCAGTACTTC.

CDR3 sequence reads: CASTVYGQGAGYTF. The DNA of the CDR3 is TGTGCCAGCACCGTCTATGGACAGGGGGCTGGCTACACCTTC. The V call is TRBV5-6, the J call TRBJ1-2, with 11 nucleotides matching TRBD1. Trimming removed 6 bases from V and 7 bases from J; junction bases left unmatched: 8. The CDR3 has 14 amino acids. Germline values: CDR1 SGHDT, CDR2 YYEEEE.

This clone was observed a single time. The gene calls are TRBV9 and TRBJ2-2, with 8 positions matching TRBD2. The CDR3 spans 15 residues. Per germline, CDR1 SGDLS and CDR2 YYNGEE. The J segment lost 7 bases and the V segment lost 4 bases, leaving 9 bases of the junction unmatched. CDR3 amino acids: CASSPSGLYGGELFF. CDR3 in DNA: TGTGCCAGCAGCCCTAGCGGGTTATACGGCGGGGAGCTGTTTTTT.